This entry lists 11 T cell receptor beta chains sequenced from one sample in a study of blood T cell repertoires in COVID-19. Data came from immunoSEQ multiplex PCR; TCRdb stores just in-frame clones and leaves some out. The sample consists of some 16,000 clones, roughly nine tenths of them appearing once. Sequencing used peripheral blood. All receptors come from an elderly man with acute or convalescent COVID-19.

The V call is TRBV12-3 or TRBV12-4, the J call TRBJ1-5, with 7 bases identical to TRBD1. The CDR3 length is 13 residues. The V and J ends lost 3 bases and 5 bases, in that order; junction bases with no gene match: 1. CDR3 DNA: TGTGCCAGCAGTTTTACAGGGGATCAGCCCCAGCATTTT. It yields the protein CASSFTGDQPQHF.

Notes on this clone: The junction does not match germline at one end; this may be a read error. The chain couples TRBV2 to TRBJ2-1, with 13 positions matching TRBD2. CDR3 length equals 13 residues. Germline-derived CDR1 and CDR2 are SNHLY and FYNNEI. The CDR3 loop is CASSGLAGGPRLF. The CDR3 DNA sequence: TGTGCCAGCAGTGGACTAGCGGGGGGCCCCCGCCTCTTC.

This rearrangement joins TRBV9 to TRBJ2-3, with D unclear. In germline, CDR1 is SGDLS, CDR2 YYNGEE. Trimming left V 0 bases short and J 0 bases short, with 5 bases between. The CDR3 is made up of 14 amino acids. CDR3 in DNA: TGTGCCAGCAGCGTAGCGACTAGCACAGATACGCAGTATTTT. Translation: CASSVATSTDTQYF.

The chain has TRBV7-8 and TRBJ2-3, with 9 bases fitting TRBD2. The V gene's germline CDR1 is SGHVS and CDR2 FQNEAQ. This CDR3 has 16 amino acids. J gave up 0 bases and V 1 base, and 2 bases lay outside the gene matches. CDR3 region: CASSLGTSGSTDTQYF. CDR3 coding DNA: TGTGCCAGCAGCTTAGGAACTAGCGGGAGCACAGATACGCAGTATTTT.

CDR3 DNA: TGCAGTGCTAGTGACGGTCCATCGGGCACCATATATTTT. Encoded protein: CSASDGPSGTIYF. The V and J genes are TRBV20-1 and TRBJ1-3; D gene ambiguous. This CDR3 spans 13 amino acids. Looked up from germline, CDR1 is DFQATT and CDR2 is SNEGSKA (reference sequence). The germline V and J ends were trimmed by 3 bases and 9 bases, with 15 bases remaining between them.

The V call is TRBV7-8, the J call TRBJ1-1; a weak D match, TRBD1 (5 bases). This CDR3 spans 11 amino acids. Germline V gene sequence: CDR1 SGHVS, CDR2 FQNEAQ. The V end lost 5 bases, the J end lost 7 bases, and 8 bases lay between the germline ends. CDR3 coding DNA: TGTGCCAGCAGCCGGGGGGGTGAAGCTTTCTTT. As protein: CASSRGGEAFF.

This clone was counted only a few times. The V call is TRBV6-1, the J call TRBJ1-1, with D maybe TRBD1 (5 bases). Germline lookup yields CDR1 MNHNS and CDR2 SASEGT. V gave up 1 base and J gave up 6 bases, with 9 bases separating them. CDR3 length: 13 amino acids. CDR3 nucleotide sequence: TGTGCCAGCAGTGAAGGGGGGGAGGCTGAAGCTTTCTTT. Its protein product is CASSEGGEAEAFF.

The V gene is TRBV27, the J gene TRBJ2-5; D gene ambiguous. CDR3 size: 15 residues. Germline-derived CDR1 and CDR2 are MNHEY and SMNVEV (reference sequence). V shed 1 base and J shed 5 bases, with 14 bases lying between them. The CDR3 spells CASSLLGSLAETQYF. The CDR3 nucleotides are TGTGCCAGCAGTTTATTGGGCAGCTTGGCGGAGACCCAGTACTTC.

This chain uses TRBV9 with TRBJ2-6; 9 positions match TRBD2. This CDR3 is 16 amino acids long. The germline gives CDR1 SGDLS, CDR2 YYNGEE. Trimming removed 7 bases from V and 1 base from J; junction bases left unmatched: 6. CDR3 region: CASRGTSYSGANVLTF. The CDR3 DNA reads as TGTGCCAGCCGCGGGACTAGCTATTCTGGGGCCAACGTCCTGACTTTC.

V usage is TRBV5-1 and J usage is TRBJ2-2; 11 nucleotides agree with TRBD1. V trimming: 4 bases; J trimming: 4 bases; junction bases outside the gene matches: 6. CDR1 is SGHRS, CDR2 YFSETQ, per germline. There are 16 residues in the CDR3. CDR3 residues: CASSPGQGAGTGELFF. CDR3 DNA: TGCGCCAGCAGCCCCGGACAGGGGGCGGGCACCGGGGAGCTGTTTTTT.

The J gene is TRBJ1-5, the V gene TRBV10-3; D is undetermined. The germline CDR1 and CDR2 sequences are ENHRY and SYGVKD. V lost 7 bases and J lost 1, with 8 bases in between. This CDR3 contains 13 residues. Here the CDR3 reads CAIKDSSNQPQHF. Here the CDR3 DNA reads TGTGCCATCAAGGACTCCAGCAATCAGCCCCAGCATTTT.